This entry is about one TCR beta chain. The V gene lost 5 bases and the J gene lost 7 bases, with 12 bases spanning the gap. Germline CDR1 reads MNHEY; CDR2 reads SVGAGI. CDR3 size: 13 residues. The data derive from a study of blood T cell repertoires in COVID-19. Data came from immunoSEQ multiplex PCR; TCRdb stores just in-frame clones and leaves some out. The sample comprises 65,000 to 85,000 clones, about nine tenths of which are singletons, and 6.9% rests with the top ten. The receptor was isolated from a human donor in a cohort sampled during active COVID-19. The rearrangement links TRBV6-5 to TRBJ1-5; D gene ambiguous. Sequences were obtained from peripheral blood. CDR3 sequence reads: CASSLTRGQPQHF. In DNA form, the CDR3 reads TGTGCCAGCAGTCTTACGCGAGGACAGCCCCAGCATTTT.